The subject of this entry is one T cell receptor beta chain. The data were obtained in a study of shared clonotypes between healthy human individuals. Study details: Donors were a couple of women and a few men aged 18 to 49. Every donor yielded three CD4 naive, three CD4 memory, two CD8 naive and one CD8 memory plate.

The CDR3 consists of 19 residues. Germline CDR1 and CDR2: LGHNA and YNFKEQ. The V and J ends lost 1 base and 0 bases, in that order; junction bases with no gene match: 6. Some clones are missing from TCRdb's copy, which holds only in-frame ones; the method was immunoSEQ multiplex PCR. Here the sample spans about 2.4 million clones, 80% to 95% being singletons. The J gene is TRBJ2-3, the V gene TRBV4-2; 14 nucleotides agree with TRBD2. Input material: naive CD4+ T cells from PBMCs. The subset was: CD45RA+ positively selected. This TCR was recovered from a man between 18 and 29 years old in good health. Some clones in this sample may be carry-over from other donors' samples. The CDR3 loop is CASSQVGTSGSGSTDTQYF. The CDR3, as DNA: TGTGCCAGCAGCCAAGTGGGGACTAGCGGGAGCGGTAGCACAGATACGCAGTATTTT.